The 27 T cell receptor beta chains below all came from one sample that was sequenced in a study of cytomegalovirus exposure and HLA in healthy donors. In the PCR, 60 Vbeta and 13 Jbeta primers were used. Using immunoSEQ multiplex PCR, the repertoire was profiled, and TCRdb retains in-frame clones only, with some absent. Of 130,000 or so clones detected, 8.5% to 10% appear once; the ten largest clones hold 5% to 6%. The sequenced sample was PBMCs. The receptors were gathered from a man aged 35 to 55 in good health and CMV-seronegative.

The J gene is TRBJ1-6, the V gene TRBV10-3; unclear D gene. Trimming removed 0 bases at V and 0 bases at J, with 6 bases between. There are 16 residues in the CDR3. Germline CDR1 and CDR2: ENHRY and SYGVKD. The CDR3: CAISESRSSYNSPLHF. Written as DNA, the CDR3 is TGTGCCATCAGTGAGTCGAGGAGCTCCTATAATTCACCCCTCCACTTT.

This clone was detected only a few times. The chain couples TRBV4-2 to TRBJ2-7; 8 positions match TRBD1. CDR1 LGHNA and CDR2 YNFKEQ come from the germline V gene. This CDR3 region has 13 residues. Trimming removed 1 base from V and 11 bases from J; junction bases left unmatched: 7. As DNA, the CDR3 is TGTGCCAGCAGCCAAGCCCTGACAGGGGACAAGTACTTC. Its translation is CASSQALTGDKYF.

This clone was found a few times. J is TRBJ1-5 and V is TRBV27, with D hard to call. The CDR3 is 15 amino acids. Germline V lookup: CDR1 MNHEY, CDR2 SMNVEV (reference sequence). Trimming left V 3 bases short and J 0 bases short, with 9 bases between. CDR3 region: CASSLAGNSNQPQHF. The CDR3 region has the DNA TGTGCCAGCAGTTTGGCCGGGAATAGCAATCAGCCCCAGCATTTT.

This clone was recorded only once. The chain is built from TRBV28 and TRBJ2-5, with D possibly TRBD2 on 6 matching bases. Judging by the DNA end, TRBJ2-7 fits better; the J call may be wrong. Germline assignment: CDR1 MDHEN and CDR2 SYDVKM. The CDR3 has 13 amino acids. CDR3 sequence: CASSSGLPYEQYF. The CDR3, as DNA: TGTGCCAGCAGTTCGGGACTGCCCTACGAGCAGTACTTC.

This clone turned up a few times. V and J are TRBV14 and TRBJ1-3; weak D call: TRBD1 (6 bases). The germline CDR1 and CDR2 sequences are SGHDN and FVKESK. The V and J ends lost 3 bases and 9 bases respectively, with 12 bases between them. The CDR3 length is 13 residues. CDR3 amino acids: CASSQRQESTIYF. DNA for the CDR3: TGTGCCAGCAGCCAGAGACAGGAATCCACCATATATTTT.

This clone has just a few counts. J is TRBJ2-1 and V is TRBV7-7; 7 bases fit TRBD1. This CDR3 region has 14 residues. In germline, CDR1 is SSHAT, CDR2 FNYEAQ (reference sequence). V lost 5 bases to trimming and J lost 6 bases; unmatched junction nucleotides: 7. The CDR3 spells CASSPTGKANEQFF. The CDR3 coding sequence is TGTGCCAGCAGCCCGACAGGGAAGGCCAATGAGCAGTTCTTC.

V gene TRBV9 combines with J gene TRBJ2-7, with 10 bases aligning to TRBD1. The CDR3 contains 16 residues. Germline V CDR1 and CDR2: SGDLS, YYNGEE. V shed 4 bases, J shed 2 bases, and the junction held 9 bases outside the gene matches. CDR3 DNA sequence: TGTGCCAGCAGCTCCAGACAGGGGGCGGACGCCTACGAGCAGTACTTC. Translated, it gives CASSSRQGADAYEQYF.

This clone has only a few counts. The rearrangement joins TRBV15 to TRBJ1-2; D possibly corresponds to TRBD1 (6 bases). The CDR3 is 15 residues long. The germline CDR1 and CDR2 sequences are LNHNV and YYDKDF (reference sequence). V lost 0 bases and J 8 bases, leaving 16 bases between the germline ends. CDR3 sequence reads: CATSRDTRQGWGYTF. DNA for the CDR3: TGTGCCACCAGCAGAGATACGAGGCAGGGGTGGGGCTACACCTTC.

This clone was counted between two and nine times. The chain combines TRBV10-3 with TRBJ1-3; 9 bases match TRBD1. CDR1 is ENHRY and CDR2 is SYGVKD in the germline V gene. CDR3 size: 15 residues. Losses at the gene ends were 6 bases for V and 2 bases for J; bases not matched to a gene: 5. The CDR3, as DNA: TGTGCCATCAGCAACAGGGGGCTCGCTGGAAACACCATATATTTT. Protein sequence: CAISNRGLAGNTIYF.

On this clone: This specimen includes other DNA sequences encoding the same CDR3. The J gene is TRBJ1-6, the V gene TRBV27; maybe TRBD1 (6 bases). The CDR3 extends over 13 amino acids. The V end lost 3 bases, the J end lost 7 bases, and 7 bases lay between the germline ends. CDR1 MNHEY and CDR2 SMNVEV come from the germline V gene (reference sequence). The CDR3 DNA follows: TGTGCCAGCAGTTTGCAGGGGAATTCACCCCTCCACTTT. Translating it yields CASSLQGNSPLHF.

This clone occurred a few times. The rearrangement joins TRBV7-2 to TRBJ2-7; 11 nucleotides match TRBD2. The CDR3 consists of 16 residues. Germline V gene lookup returns CDR1 SGHTA and CDR2 FQGNSA. The junction had 10 bases not matched to a gene; V was cut back by 5 bases and J by 4 bases. The CDR3, as DNA: TGTGCCAGCAGCAGACTGACTAGCGGGGACCCTTACGAGCAGTACTTC. As protein: CASSRLTSGDPYEQYF.

This clone was seen more than once but under ten times. The chain combines TRBV6-1 with TRBJ1-1; D is possibly TRBD1 (6 bases). Germline loops: CDR1 MNHNS, CDR2 SASEGT. The V end was cut by 5 bases, the J end by 5 bases, with 12 bases between. The CDR3 is made up of 13 amino acids. The CDR3: CASSQKQGTEAFF. Here the CDR3 DNA reads TGTGCCAGCAGTCAGAAACAGGGAACTGAAGCTTTCTTT.

There are a few counts of this clone. This chain joins TRBV7-2 and TRBJ2-2; tentatively, D is TRBD1 (5 bases). Trimming took 0 bases from V and 0 from J, leaving 8 bases between them. Germline lookup yields CDR1 SGHTA and CDR2 FQGNSA. This CDR3 has 16 amino acids. The DNA of the CDR3 is TGTGCCAGCAGCTTAGCGGCAGGGCCGAACACCGGGGAGCTGTTTTTT. Translation gives CASSLAAGPNTGELFF.

With regard to this clone: No conserved phenylalanine or tryptophan ends this CDR3, so it is likely a read error. It is unclear where the CDR3 begins or ends on the DNA, so no DNA is shown, and the CDR3 is as TCRdb lists it. This chain links TRBV28 with TRBJ1-5; the D call TRBD1 from the table was never checked on the DNA. The CDR3 length is 15 residues, termini included. Germline lookup yields CDR1 MDHEN and CDR2 SYDVKM. CDR3 region: CASKFWTDSNQPKHL.

The chain couples TRBV28 to TRBJ1-6, with 8 bases lining up with TRBD1. CDR1 and CDR2 (germline): MDHEN, SYDVKM. V lost 5 bases to trimming and J lost 7 bases; unmatched junction nucleotides: 10. This CDR3 has 16 amino acids. The CDR3 nucleotides read TGTGCCAGCAGTCCCCCCCGACAGGGGCGGAATTCACCCCTCCACTTT. It encodes CASSPPRQGRNSPLHF.

This clone has a handful of counts. The chain couples TRBV6-5 to TRBJ2-1, with TRBD2 matching over 7 bases. After removal of 8 bases from V and 8 bases from J, the junction contained 12 bases not matched to a gene. This CDR3 region has 14 residues. Germline V gene lookup returns CDR1 MNHEY and CDR2 SVGAGI. For the CDR3, the DNA is TGTGCCAGCGGGAACGGGGGGATTGGGGATGAGCAGTTCTTC. Translated, it gives CASGNGGIGDEQFF.

The chain employs TRBV27 and TRBJ1-4; 7 nucleotides match TRBD1. V gave up 3 bases and J gave up 3 bases; unmatched junction bases: 4. From germline, CDR1 is MNHEY and CDR2 SMNVEV (reference sequence). This CDR3 is 15 amino acids long. CDR3 in DNA: TGTGCCAGCAGTTTGATAGGGACAGCTAATGAAAAACTGTTTTTT. Protein: CASSLIGTANEKLFF.

The V and J genes are TRBV7-9 and TRBJ1-6, with 8 bases aligning to TRBD1. The CDR3 length is 15 residues. The V and J ends lost 5 bases and 8 bases, in that order; junction bases with no gene match: 8. CDR1 SEHNR and CDR2 FQNEAQ come from the germline V gene (reference sequence). The CDR3 protein is CASSKEQGGDSPLHF. The CDR3 DNA follows: TGTGCCAGCAGCAAGGAACAGGGGGGAGATTCACCCCTCCACTTT. Looking up the rest from reference TRBV7-9 and TRBJ1-6 gives the full variable domain: DTGVSQNPRHKITKRGQNVTFRCDPISEHNRLYWYRQTLGQGPEFLTYFQNEAQLEKSRLLSDRFSAERPKGSFSTLEIQRTEQGDSAMYLCASSKEQGGDSPLHFGNGTRLTVT.

The sample holds a few counts of this clone. The chain employs TRBV9 and TRBJ2-7, with 8 bases matching TRBD1. Per germline, CDR1 SGDLS and CDR2 YYNGEE. The CDR3 has 14 residues. Trimming at V came to 3 bases and at J to 2 bases, leaving 4 bases not matched to a gene. The CDR3 reads CASSEGTGAYEQYF. The CDR3 region has the DNA TGTGCCAGCAGCGAAGGGACAGGCGCCTACGAGCAGTACTTC.

This clone has a handful of counts. The J gene is TRBJ1-1, the V gene TRBV28; 9 positions match TRBD1. The CDR3 sequence is 13 residues long. The junction had 2 bases not matched to a gene; V was cut back by 6 bases and J by 3 bases. Germline CDR1 is MDHEN and CDR2 is SYDVKM. The CDR3 loop is CASRDRGYTEAFF. In DNA form, the CDR3 reads TGTGCCAGCAGGGACAGGGGTTACACTGAAGCTTTCTTT. The variable domain in full, completed from reference TRBV28 and TRBJ1-1, reads DVKVTQSSRYLVKRTGEKVFLECVQDMDHENMFWYRQDPGLGLRLIYFSYDVKMKEKGDIPEGYSVSREKKERFSLILESASTNQTSMYLCASRDRGYTEAFFGQGTRLTVV.

This clone was seen only a few times. Other DNA sequences of this sample code for an identical CDR3. The chain carries TRBV5-1 and TRBJ1-2; D unresolved. Trimming took 3 bases from V and 6 from J, leaving 9 bases between them. Germline CDR1 and CDR2: SGHRS and YFSETQ. The CDR3 totals 12 residues. In nucleotides, the CDR3 is TGCGCCAGCAGCTCCGGGATGGATGGCTACACCTTC. Its protein is CASSSGMDGYTF.

In its sample, this clone was seen a few times. The CDR3 nucleotides read TGTGCCAGCTCACCATTTCCGGGTGGTAGCAATCAGCCCCAGCATTTT. Translated, it gives CASSPFPGGSNQPQHF. The chain has TRBV18 and TRBJ1-5; no firm D call. The CDR3 length is 16 residues. V lost 2 bases to trimming and J lost 0 bases, with 11 bases between them. CDR1 KGHSH and CDR2 LQKENI come from the germline V gene.

This chain uses TRBV6-1 with TRBJ1-1; 10 bases are shared with TRBD1. J gave up 6 bases and V 3 bases, and 10 bases lay outside the gene matches. CDR3 length: 16 residues. Germline CDR1 and CDR2: MNHNS and SASEGT. The CDR3 loop reads CASSDDRGRSLPEAFF. Here the CDR3 DNA reads TGTGCCAGCAGTGATGACAGGGGGCGAAGCTTACCTGAAGCTTTCTTT.

This clone was counted only a few times. The gene calls are TRBV10-1 and TRBJ1-1, with 8 bases lining up with TRBD1. The CDR3 covers 12 residues. CDR1 and CDR2 (germline): WNHNN, SYGVQD (reference sequence). V gave up 6 bases and J gave up 7 bases; unmatched junction bases: 4. The CDR3 loop reads CASSLGTGEAFF. CDR3 bases: TGCGCCAGCAGCCTGGGGACAGGTGAAGCTTTCTTT.

This chain links TRBV19 with TRBJ2-1; 8 bases are shared with TRBD2. J lost 1 base, V lost 7 bases, and 6 bases had no gene match. The CDR3 consists of 15 residues. Germline V gene data show CDR1 as LNHDA and CDR2 as SQIVND (reference sequence). CDR3 nucleotides: TGTGCCAGTACCGTTGGGACTAGATCCTACAATGAGCAGTTCTTC. Its translation: CASTVGTRSYNEQFF.

DNA of the CDR3: TGTGCCAGCAGTGGCAGGGTTGGCCGAGGAGATTATGGCTACACCTTC. It encodes CASSGRVGRGDYGYTF. The chain employs TRBV6-1 and TRBJ1-2, with D tentatively TRBD1 (5 bases). Germline CDR1 MNHNS, CDR2 SASEGT. The V gene lost 4 bases and the J gene lost 5 bases, with 20 bases spanning the gap. The CDR3 is 16 residues long.

This chain joins TRBV5-1 and TRBJ2-5, with 12 bases lining up with TRBD1. Germline V CDR1 and CDR2: SGHRS, YFSETQ. This CDR3 has 15 residues. V lost 2 bases to trimming and J lost 4 bases; unmatched junction nucleotides: 3. The CDR3 sequence: CASSLGTGGRETQYF. The CDR3 coding sequence is TGCGCCAGCAGCTTAGGGACAGGGGGCCGAGAGACCCAGTACTTC. Combining the CDR3 with reference TRBV5-1 and TRBJ2-5 gives the whole variable domain KAGVTQTPRYLIKTRGQQVTLSCSPISGHRSVSWYQQTPGQGLQFLFEYFSETQRNKGNFPGRFSGRQFSNSRSEMNVSTLELGDSALYLCASSLGTGGRETQYFGPGTRLLVL.